The 6 T cell receptor beta chains presented below share a single source sample, sequenced in a study of blood T cell repertoires in COVID-19. Here immunoSEQ multiplex PCR was the method, and the copy in TCRdb shows in-frame clones only, minus some. The sample consists of about 270,000 clones, approximately 85% of them appearing once. What was sequenced was peripheral blood. The source is a human donor in a cohort sampled during active COVID-19.

The chain is built from TRBV18 and TRBJ1-4; TRBD1 might be the D (5 bases). The CDR3 totals 16 residues. CDR1 and CDR2 (germline): KGHSH, LQKENI. V dropped 6 bases and J dropped 0 bases, with 14 bases sitting between them. CDR3 sequence (DNA): TGTGCCAGCTCCGTCTTAGCGGGGGCAACTAATGAAAAACTGTTTTTT. This gives the protein CASSVLAGATNEKLFF.

V and J are TRBV7-9 and TRBJ1-1, with unresolved D. CDR1 SEHNR and CDR2 FQNEAQ come from the germline V gene (reference sequence). With 10 bases removed from V and 5 bases from J, the gap between germline ends came to 14 bases. The CDR3 length is 12 residues. Here the CDR3 DNA reads TGTGCCACTTCTAAGTGGGAGACTGAAGCTTTCTTT. It yields the protein CATSKWETEAFF.

The chain couples TRBV28 to TRBJ1-1; D perhaps matches TRBD1 (5 bases). Trimming removed 3 bases from V and 8 bases from J, with 19 bases in between. The V gene's germline CDR1 is MDHEN and CDR2 SYDVKM. The CDR3 is 15 residues long. The CDR3 bases are TGTGCCAGCAGTTTCGTGGGCACAACAGGAGTAGAAGCTTTCTTT. Translated, it gives CASSFVGTTGVEAFF.

The table lists this clone with a few counts. The gene calls are TRBV5-4 and TRBJ2-2; 9 nucleotides agree with TRBD1. The ends lost 0 bases at V and 0 bases at J; junction bases unmatched: 0. Germline V gene sequence: CDR1 SGHNT, CDR2 YYREEE (reference sequence). There are 16 residues in the CDR3. CDR3: CASSLGQGANTGELFF. The CDR3 region has the DNA TGTGCCAGCAGCTTGGGACAGGGGGCGAACACCGGGGAGCTGTTTTTT.

This chain links TRBV28 with TRBJ2-7; TRBD1 agrees at 7 bases. The trim removed 5 bases at V and 0 bases at J, leaving 7 bases unmatched. CDR1 and CDR2 (germline): MDHEN, SYDVKM. The CDR3 is 15 residues long. The CDR3 protein is CASSPQDRSSYEQYF. The CDR3 nucleotides read TGTGCCAGCAGTCCTCAGGACAGGTCCTCCTACGAGCAGTACTTC.

The CDR3 reads CASAGSSSYEQYF. The DNA of the CDR3 is TGTGCCAGTGCCGGGTCTAGCTCCTACGAGCAGTACTTC. The chain links TRBV3-1 (or the pseudogene TRBV3-2) to TRBJ2-7; unclear D gene. With 9 bases removed from V and 0 bases from J, the gap between germline ends came to 12 bases. The CDR3 covers 13 residues. CDR1 and CDR2 from the germline V gene are LGHDT and YNNKEL (reference sequence).